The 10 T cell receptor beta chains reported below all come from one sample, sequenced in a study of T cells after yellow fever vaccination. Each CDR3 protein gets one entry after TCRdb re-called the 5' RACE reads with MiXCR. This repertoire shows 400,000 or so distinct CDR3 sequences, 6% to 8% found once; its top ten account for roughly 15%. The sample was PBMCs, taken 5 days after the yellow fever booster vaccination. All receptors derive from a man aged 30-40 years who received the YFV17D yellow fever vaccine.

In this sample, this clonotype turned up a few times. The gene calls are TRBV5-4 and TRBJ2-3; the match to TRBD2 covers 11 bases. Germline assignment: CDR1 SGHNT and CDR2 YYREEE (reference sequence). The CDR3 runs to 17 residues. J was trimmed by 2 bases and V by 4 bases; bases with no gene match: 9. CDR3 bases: TGTGCCAGCAGCCTCCCAGGACTAGCGGGTACCACAGATACGCAGTATTTT. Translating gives CASSLPGLAGTTDTQYF.

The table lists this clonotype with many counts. The CDR3 region has the DNA TGTGCCAGCAGTCCCAGGGGGGCGACGGAGACCCAGTACTTC. Translating it yields CASSPRGATETQYF. The J gene is TRBJ2-5, the V gene TRBV12-3 or TRBV12-4; the D gene is possibly TRBD1 (7 bases). The V end lost 5 bases, the J end lost 5 bases, and 15 bases lay between the germline ends. CDR3 length: 14 residues.

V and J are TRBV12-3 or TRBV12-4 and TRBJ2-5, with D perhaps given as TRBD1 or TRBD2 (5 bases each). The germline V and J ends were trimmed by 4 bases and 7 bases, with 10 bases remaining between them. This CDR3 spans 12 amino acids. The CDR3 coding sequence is TGTGCCAGCAGTTCACATGGGGGGACCCAGTACTTC. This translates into CASSSHGGTQYF.

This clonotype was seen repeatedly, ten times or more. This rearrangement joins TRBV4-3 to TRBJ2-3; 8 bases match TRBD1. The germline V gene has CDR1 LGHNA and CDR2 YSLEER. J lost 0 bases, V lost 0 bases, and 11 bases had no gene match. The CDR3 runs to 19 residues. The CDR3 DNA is TGCGCCAGCAGCCAAGATGGAGGTTGGGGGACAGGCAGCACAGATACGCAGTATTTT. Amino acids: CASSQDGGWGTGSTDTQYF.

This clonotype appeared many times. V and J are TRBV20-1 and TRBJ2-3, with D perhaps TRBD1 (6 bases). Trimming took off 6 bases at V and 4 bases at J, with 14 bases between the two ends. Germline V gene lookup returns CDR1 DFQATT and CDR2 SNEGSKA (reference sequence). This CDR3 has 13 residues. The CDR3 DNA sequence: TGCAGTGCAGTTACAGGGAGTCCAGATACGCAGTATTTT. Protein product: CSAVTGSPDTQYF.

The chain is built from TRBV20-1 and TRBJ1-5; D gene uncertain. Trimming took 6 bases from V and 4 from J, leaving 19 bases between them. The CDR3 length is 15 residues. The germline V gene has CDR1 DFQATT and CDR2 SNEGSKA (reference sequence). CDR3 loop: CSALADGSKNQPQHF. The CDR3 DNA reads TGCAGTGCCTTGGCGGACGGGTCCAAAAATCAGCCCCAGCATTTT.

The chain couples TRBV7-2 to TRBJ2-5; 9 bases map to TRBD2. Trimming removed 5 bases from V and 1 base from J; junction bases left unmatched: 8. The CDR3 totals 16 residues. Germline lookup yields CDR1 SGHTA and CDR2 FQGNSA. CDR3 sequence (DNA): TGTGCCAGCAGCCCGGGACTAGCAGCCTTCCAAGAGACCCAGTACTTC. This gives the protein CASSPGLAAFQETQYF.

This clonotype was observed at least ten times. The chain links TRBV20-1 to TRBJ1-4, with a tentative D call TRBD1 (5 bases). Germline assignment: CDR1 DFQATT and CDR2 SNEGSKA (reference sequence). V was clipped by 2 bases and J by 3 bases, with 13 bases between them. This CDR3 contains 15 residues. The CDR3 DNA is TGCAGTGCTAGAACCGGAGCGGGGCCTAATGAAAAACTGTTTTTT. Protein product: CSARTGAGPNEKLFF.

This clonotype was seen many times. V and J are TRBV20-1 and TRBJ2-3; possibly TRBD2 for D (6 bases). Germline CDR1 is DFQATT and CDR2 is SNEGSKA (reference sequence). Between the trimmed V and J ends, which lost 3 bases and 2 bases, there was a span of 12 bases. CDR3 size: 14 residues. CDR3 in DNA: TGCAGTGCTAGTCCCGGGACTTCCACAGATACGCAGTATTTT. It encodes CSASPGTSTDTQYF.

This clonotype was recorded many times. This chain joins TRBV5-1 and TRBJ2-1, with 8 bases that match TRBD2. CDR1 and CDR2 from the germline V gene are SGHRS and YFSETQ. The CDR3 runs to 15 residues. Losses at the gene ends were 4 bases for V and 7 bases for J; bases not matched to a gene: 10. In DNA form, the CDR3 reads TGCGCCAGCAGCCTCGGACTAGCCCGAATGAATGAGCAGTTCTTC. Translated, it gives CASSLGLARMNEQFF.